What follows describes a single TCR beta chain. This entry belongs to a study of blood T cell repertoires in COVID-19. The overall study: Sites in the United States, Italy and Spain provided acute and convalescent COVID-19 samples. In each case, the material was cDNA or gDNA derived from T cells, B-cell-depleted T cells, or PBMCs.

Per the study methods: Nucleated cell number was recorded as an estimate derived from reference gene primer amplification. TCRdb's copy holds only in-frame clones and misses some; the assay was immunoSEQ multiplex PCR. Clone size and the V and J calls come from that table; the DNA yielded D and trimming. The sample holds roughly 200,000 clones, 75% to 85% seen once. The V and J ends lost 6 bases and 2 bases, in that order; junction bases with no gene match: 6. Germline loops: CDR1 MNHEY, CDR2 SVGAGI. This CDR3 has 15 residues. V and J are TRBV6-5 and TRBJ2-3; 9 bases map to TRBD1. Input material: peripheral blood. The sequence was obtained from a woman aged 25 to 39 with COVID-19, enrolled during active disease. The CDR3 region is CASSRTGDLTDTQYF. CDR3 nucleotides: TGTGCCAGCAGCCGGACAGGGGACCTCACAGATACGCAGTATTTT.